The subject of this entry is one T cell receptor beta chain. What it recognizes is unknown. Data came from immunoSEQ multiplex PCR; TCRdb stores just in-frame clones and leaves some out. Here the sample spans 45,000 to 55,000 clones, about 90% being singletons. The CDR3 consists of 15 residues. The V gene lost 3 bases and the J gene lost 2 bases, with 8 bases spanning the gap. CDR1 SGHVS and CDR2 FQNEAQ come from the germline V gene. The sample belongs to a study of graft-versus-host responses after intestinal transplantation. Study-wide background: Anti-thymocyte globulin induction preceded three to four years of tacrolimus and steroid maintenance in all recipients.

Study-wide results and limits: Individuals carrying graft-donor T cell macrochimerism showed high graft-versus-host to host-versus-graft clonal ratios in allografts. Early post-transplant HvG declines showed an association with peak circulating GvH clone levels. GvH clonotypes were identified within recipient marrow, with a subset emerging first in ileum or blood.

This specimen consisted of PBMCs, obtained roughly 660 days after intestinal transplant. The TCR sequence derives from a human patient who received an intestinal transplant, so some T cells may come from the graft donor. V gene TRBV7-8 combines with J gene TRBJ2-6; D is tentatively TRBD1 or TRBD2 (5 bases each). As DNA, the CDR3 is TGTGCCAGCAGCTTCGGGACGGCTGGGGCCAACGTCCTGACTTTC. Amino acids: CASSFGTAGANVLTF.